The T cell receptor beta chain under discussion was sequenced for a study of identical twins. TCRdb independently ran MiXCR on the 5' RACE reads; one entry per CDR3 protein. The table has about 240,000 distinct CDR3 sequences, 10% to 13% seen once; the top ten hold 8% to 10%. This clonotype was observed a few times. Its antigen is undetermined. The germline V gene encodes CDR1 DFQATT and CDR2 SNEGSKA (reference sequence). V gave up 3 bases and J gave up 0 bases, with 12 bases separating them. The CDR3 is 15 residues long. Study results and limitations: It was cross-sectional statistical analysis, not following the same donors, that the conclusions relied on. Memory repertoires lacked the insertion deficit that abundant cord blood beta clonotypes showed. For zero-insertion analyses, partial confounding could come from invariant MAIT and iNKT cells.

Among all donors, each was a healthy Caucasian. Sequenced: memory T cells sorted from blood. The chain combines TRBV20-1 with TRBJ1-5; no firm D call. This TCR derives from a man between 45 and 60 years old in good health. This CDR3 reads CSASDLNSSNQPQHF. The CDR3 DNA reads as TGCAGTGCTAGCGATCTAAACAGTAGCAATCAGCCCCAGCATTTT.